The sequence of this T cell receptor (beta chain) was determined in a study of cytomegalovirus exposure and HLA in healthy donors. The CDR3 is made up of 15 amino acids. Germline values: CDR1 SGHNT, CDR2 YYREEE (reference sequence). Trimming removed 1 base at V and 0 bases at J, with 10 bases between. It was with 60 Vbeta and 13 Jbeta primers that the PCR ran. The table came from immunoSEQ multiplex PCR; TCRdb's copy has only in-frame clones and leaves some out. This table has about 160,000 clones, around 74% appearing once. Sequenced material: PBMCs. The genes are TRBV5-4 and TRBJ1-2, with TRBD1 as a possible D gene (6 bases). This receptor was identified in a woman in her twenties or thirties in good health and CMV-seronegative. As DNA, the CDR3 is TGTGCCAGCAGCTTGAGGACAGAAGCTAACTATGGCTACACCTTC. Protein sequence: CASSLRTEANYGYTF.